The clone carrying this T cell receptor (beta chain) showed up just a few times. Its antigen remains unknown. Trimming cost V 3 bases and J 0 bases, with 6 bases left between them. The length of the CDR3 is 13 residues. Germline V gene sequence: CDR1 DFQATT, CDR2 SNEGSKA (reference sequence). Time point: patch test 2, 6 weeks after DPC sensitization. The treatment was: therapeutic diphenylcyclopropenone sensitization with weekly scalp DPC. TCRdb re-called the RACE reads with MiXCR, one entry per CDR3 protein. The sample has under 100,000 distinct CDR3 sequences, roughly an eighth seen once. This sample is part of a study of human T cells and chemical hapten exposure. Study information: Patients additionally received therapeutic doses of diphenylcyclopropenone on the scalp once a week, and this continued throughout the approximately 23-week study. The cohort included alopecia areata under or over 50% scalp, totalis and universalis. Patch tests of 0.01% DPC on the upper back were read at 6 days. Regarding the study as a whole: Patch test scores rose with PT1 expanded TCR counts, a positive correlation.

The receptor was isolated from a woman aged 40 to 49 with alopecia areata. Some clones in this sample may be carry-over from other donors' samples. The source material was whole blood, sampled in connection with sensitization to the hapten diphenylcyclopropenone (DPC). V usage is TRBV20-1 and J usage is TRBJ1-5; no definite D call. CDR3 DNA: TGCAGTGCTAGTGGGGATAGCAATCAGCCCCAGCATTTT. This translates into CSASGDSNQPQHF.